This is a list of T cell receptor beta chains from one sample in a study of PD-1 blockade in classical Hodgkin lymphoma. Some clones are missing from TCRdb's copy, which holds only in-frame ones; the method was immunoSEQ multiplex PCR. The data contain 55,000 to 60,000 clones, 85% to 95% of them seen just once; the ten biggest clones take up roughly 10%. The sequencing used peripheral blood mononuclear cells (PBMCs), collected before the second cycle of nivolumab. These receptor sequences come from a human donor with classical Hodgkin lymphoma. CDR3s include the opening cysteine and the closing phenylalanine or tryptophan. The D gene is left open where the match is weak. Size values are once, few and many counts, or a class for expanded clones, and some rows have none.

D gene	clone size	J gene	V gene	CDR3 protein	CDR3 DNA
-	-	TRBJ1-5	TRBV27	CASSSSIEPQHF	TGTGCCAGCAGTTCCTCGATCGAGCCCCAGCATTTT
-	-	TRBJ1-5	TRBV14	CASSQWGNQPQHF	TGTGCCAGCAGCCAATGGGGAAATCAGCCCCAGCATTTT
TRBD2	-	TRBJ2-1	TRBV7-2	CASSPRGDYNEQFF	TGTGCCAGCAGCCCGCGGGGGGACTACAATGAGCAGTTCTTC
-	-	TRBJ2-3	TRBV29-1	CSPRGLRGDTQYF	TGCAGCCCCCGGGGACTCCGTGGGGATACGCAGTATTTT
-	once	TRBJ2-7	TRBV5-3	CARSPSSFRVRDEQYF	TGTGCCAGAAGCCCTTCAAGTTTCAGGGTAAGGGACGAGCAGTACTTC
TRBD1	few	TRBJ2-2	TRBV9	CASSVPRGRGYTGELFF	TGTGCCAGCAGCGTACCGAGGGGGCGAGGATACACCGGGGAGCTGTTTTTT
TRBD2	-	TRBJ2-7	TRBV5-1	CASSLEPPATSGYRYEQYF	TGCGCCAGCAGCTTGGAACCCCCCGCGACTAGCGGTTATAGATACGAGCAGTACTTC
TRBD2	-	TRBJ2-5	TRBV5-1	CASSLGLAGVGQETQYF	TGCGCCAGCAGCTTGGGACTAGCGGGAGTAGGACAAGAGACCCAGTACTTC
-	-	TRBJ2-7	TRBV7-9	CASSFSGTGWSYEQYF	TGTGCCAGCAGCTTTAGCGGTACAGGGTGGTCCTACGAGCAGTACTTC
-	-	TRBJ2-3	TRBV27	CASSLSRVSTDTQYF	TGTGCCAGCAGTTTATCTCGGGTTAGCACAGATACGCAGTATTTT
-	-	TRBJ2-5	TRBV4-2	CASSQEGGGTYQETQYF	TGTGCCAGCAGCCAAGAAGGGGGCGGGACCTACCAAGAGACCCAGTACTTC
TRBD1	-	TRBJ2-3	TRBV9	CASSPSGTGFADTQYF	TGTGCCAGCAGCCCCTCCGGGACAGGGTTCGCAGATACGCAGTATTTT
-	-	TRBJ1-1	TRBV11-2	CASSPSWTDLNTEAFF	TGTGCCAGCAGCCCCAGTTGGACAGACCTGAACACTGAAGCTTTCTTT
TRBD1	-	TRBJ1-5	TRBV27	CASSLTGVPNQPQHF	TGTGCCAGCAGTTTAACAGGGGTACCCAATCAGCCCCAGCATTTT
TRBD1	-	TRBJ2-3	TRBV15	CATSSLPGQGTDTQYF	TGTGCCACCAGCAGCCTTCCGGGACAGGGAACAGATACGCAGTATTTT
-	-	TRBJ2-3	TRBV5-4	CASSFSGSTDTQYF	TGTGCCAGCAGCTTTTCAGGGAGCACAGATACGCAGTATTTT
-	-	TRBJ2-2	TRBV7-8	CASSPRSVGNTGELFF	TGTGCCAGCAGCCCCCGTTCCGTCGGAAACACCGGGGAGCTGTTTTTT
TRBD1	-	TRBJ2-7	TRBV9	CASSPSPTGGSYEQYF	TGTGCCAGCAGTCCTAGTCCGACAGGGGGCTCCTACGAGCAGTACTTC
-	-	TRBJ2-3	TRBV18	CASSPTVADTQYF	TGTGCCAGCTCACCAACCGTCGCAGATACGCAGTATTTT
TRBD2	-	TRBJ2-1	TRBV4-1	CASSQEIARDYPYNEQFF	TGCGCCAGCAGCCAAGAGATCGCCCGGGACTACCCCTACAATGAGCAGTTCTTC
-	-	TRBJ2-1	TRBV28	CASVEGRGFDEQFF	TGTGCCAGCGTGGAGGGCAGGGGCTTCGATGAGCAGTTCTTC
TRBD1	-	TRBJ1-5	TRBV10-3	CAIRESDRGDQPQHF	TGTGCCATCAGGGAATCGGACAGGGGAGATCAGCCCCAGCATTTT
TRBD1	-	TRBJ2-5	TRBV5-8	CASSLRRYRGDQETQYF	TGTGCCAGCAGCCTGAGGAGGTACAGGGGCGACCAAGAGACCCAGTACTTC
TRBD1	once	TRBJ2-3	TRBV7-9	CASSPPDRATDTQYF	TGTGCCAGCAGCCCTCCTGACAGGGCCACAGATACGCAGTATTTT
-	-	TRBJ2-7	TRBV5-6	CASRLWGGGGDEQYF	TGTGCCAGCAGGCTCTGGGGAGGTGGAGGGGACGAGCAGTACTTC
-	-	TRBJ2-5	TRBV27	CASKGGLIGETQYF	TGTGCCAGCAAAGGGGGACTAATAGGGGAGACCCAGTACTTC
-	-	TRBJ2-7	TRBV6-1	CASSEWGSPYEQYF	TGTGCCAGCAGTGAATGGGGCAGCCCCTACGAGCAGTACTTC
-	-	TRBJ2-1	TRBV28	CASSPSFIGTLKGNEQFF	TGTGCCAGCAGCCCTAGCTTTATCGGGACATTGAAGGGCAATGAGCAGTTCTTC
TRBD2	-	TRBJ2-5	TRBV7-9	CASSPAGGETQYF	TGTGCCAGCAGCCCAGCGGGAGGGGAGACCCAGTACTTC
TRBD1	-	TRBJ1-1	TRBV30	CAWSTFGQGNTEAFF	TGTGCCTGGAGTACCTTCGGACAGGGGAACACTGAAGCTTTCTTT
-	-	TRBJ2-7	TRBV7-9	CASSLGDYEQYF	TGTGCCAGCAGCTTAGGGGACTACGAGCAGTACTTC
TRBD2	-	TRBJ2-5	TRBV30	CAWSVWGGKETQYF	TGTGCCTGGAGTGTTTGGGGGGGGAAGGAGACCCAGTACTTC
-	-	TRBJ2-2	TRBV10-3	CAALGTNTGELFF	TGTGCCGCGCTGGGAACGAACACCGGGGAGCTGTTTTTT
TRBD1	few	TRBJ2-7	TRBV6-5	CASSSARQGAYEQYF	TGTGCCAGCAGTTCCGCTAGACAGGGGGCCTACGAGCAGTACTTC
TRBD2	-	TRBJ2-5	TRBV10-3	CAISESSGGVGRQETQYF	TGTGCCATCAGTGAGTCGTCGGGGGGAGTAGGGAGACAAGAGACCCAGTACTTC
-	-	TRBJ2-3	TRBV18	CASSPLRAESTDTQYF	TGTGCCAGCTCACCACTCCGAGCGGAGAGCACAGATACGCAGTATTTT
-	-	TRBJ2-1	TRBV11-1	CASSPRESHNEQFF	TGTGCCAGCAGCCCAAGGGAGAGCCACAATGAGCAGTTCTTC
-	-	TRBJ2-1	TRBV10-2	CASMGGRERDEQFF	TGCGCCAGCATGGGGGGGCGGGAGCGGGATGAGCAGTTCTTC
TRBD1	-	TRBJ2-3	TRBV5-1	CASRELTGTGLTDTQYF	TGCGCCAGCAGGGAGCTTACCGGGACAGGGCTAACAGATACGCAGTATTTT
-	-	TRBJ1-1	TRBV19	CASSHVASSHTEAFF	TGTGCCAGTAGCCACGTCGCTTCCTCACACACTGAAGCTTTCTTT
-	-	TRBJ2-3	TRBV7-3	CASSPPSVDTQYF	TGTGCCAGCAGCCCCCCCAGTGTGGATACGCAGTATTTT
-	-	TRBJ2-7	TRBV10-3	CAISGGTLRGEQYF	TGTGCCATCAGTGGCGGGACCCTAAGGGGCGAGCAGTACTTC
-	-	TRBJ1-5	TRBV28	CASSLLPGGGQPQHF	TGTGCCAGCAGTTTACTCCCGGGGGGAGGTCAGCCCCAGCATTTT
-	-	TRBJ2-1	TRBV23-1	CASSQSRTDNEQFF	TGCGCCAGCAGTCAATCGCGGACAGACAATGAGCAGTTCTTC
-	-	TRBJ2-6	TRBV14	CASSPKGWIPLSGANVLTF	TGTGCCAGCAGCCCCAAGGGCTGGATCCCCTTGTCTGGGGCCAACGTCCTGACTTTC
-	-	TRBJ2-4	TRBV4-1	CASTAIFTVWDKNIQYF	TGCGCCAGCACAGCGATCTTCACGGTTTGGGACAAAAACATTCAGTACTTC
-	-	TRBJ2-5	TRBV10-3	CAISVWEGGETQYF	TGTGCCATCAGTGTTTGGGAAGGGGGGGAGACCCAGTACTTC
-	-	TRBJ2-2	TRBV29-1	CSVPGPGNAGELFF	TGCAGCGTCCCGGGCCCGGGGAATGCCGGGGAGCTGTTTTTT
-	-	TRBJ2-2	TRBV7-3	CASSLQGGTDFTGELFF	TGTGCCAGCAGCTTACAAGGCGGGACAGACTTCACCGGGGAGCTGTTTTTT
TRBD2	-	TRBJ2-7	TRBV5-6	CASSVTGTTFEEQYF	TGTGCCAGCAGCGTTACCGGGACTACCTTTGAGGAGCAGTACTTC
TRBD1	-	TRBJ2-7	TRBV18	CASSAEDRDSSYEQYF	TGTGCCAGCTCAGCAGAGGACCGGGACAGCTCCTACGAGCAGTACTTC
-	-	TRBJ2-1	TRBV27	CASRIRGAYNEQFF	TGTGCCAGCAGAATTAGGGGGGCCTACAATGAGCAGTTCTTC
-	-	TRBJ2-7	TRBV7-9	CASSLGPVRGSEQYF	TGTGCCAGCAGCTTAGGACCCGTGAGGGGCTCCGAGCAGTACTTC
-	-	TRBJ1-4	TRBV6-1	CASSDRRATNEKLFF	TGTGCCAGCAGTGACCGACGAGCAACTAATGAAAAACTGTTTTTT
-	few	TRBJ2-2	TRBV27	CASSFNGANTGELFF	TGTGCCAGCAGTTTCAACGGGGCGAACACCGGGGAGCTGTTTTTT
TRBD1	-	TRBJ2-7	TRBV23-1	CASSQPGTGVYEQYF	TGCGCCAGCAGTCAGCCCGGGACAGGGGTTTACGAGCAGTACTTC
TRBD2	few	TRBJ2-2	TRBV27	CASTPGLAGYTGELFF	TGTGCCAGCACCCCCGGACTAGCGGGATACACCGGGGAGCTGTTTTTT